This passage covers 9 T cell receptor beta chains from one sample sequenced in a study of cytomegalovirus exposure and HLA in healthy donors. The PCR ran on 60 Vbeta and 13 Jbeta primers. This table comes from immunoSEQ multiplex PCR, and its TCRdb copy is limited to in-frame clones, with some not included. Found here are 85,000 to 100,000 clones, around 77% of them singletons; the top ten hold about 3.5%. Sequencing used PBMCs. The receptors shown here come from a man in his forties in good health and CMV-seronegative.

The chain recombines TRBV10-3 with TRBJ2-2, with TRBD1 matching 9 bases. The CDR3 extends over 14 amino acids. Trimming removed 6 bases from V and 7 bases from J; junction bases left unmatched: 6. Per germline, CDR1 ENHRY and CDR2 SYGVKD. CDR3 region: CAIRRDRADGELFF. The CDR3 bases are TGTGCCATCAGACGGGACAGGGCGGACGGGGAGCTGTTTTTT.

The rearrangement joins TRBV5-4 to TRBJ2-2; 9 positions match TRBD2. The trim removed 7 bases at V and 6 bases at J, leaving 7 bases unmatched. Germline lookup yields CDR1 SGHNT and CDR2 YYREEE (reference sequence). This CDR3 comprises 14 residues. The DNA of the CDR3 is TGTGCCAGCGGAGCGGGGGGCTATCCCGGGGAGCTGTTTTTT. Residues: CASGAGGYPGELFF.

The rearrangement joins TRBV6-1 to TRBJ2-7, with TRBD1 as a possible D gene (6 bases). Germline V gene lookup returns CDR1 MNHNS and CDR2 SASEGT. Trimming shortened V by 4 bases and J by 4 bases, and 14 bases separated the two germline ends. CDR3 length: 14 residues. The CDR3 DNA follows: TGTGCCAGCAGTGCAAACAGGGCGCTTTACGAGCAGTACTTC. Protein: CASSANRALYEQYF.

The chain combines TRBV30 with TRBJ1-6; 9 bases align to TRBD1. After removal of 0 bases from V and 7 bases from J, the junction contained 4 bases not matched to a gene. CDR3 length equals 15 residues. Germline lookup yields CDR1 GTSNPN and CDR2 SVGIG (reference sequence). The CDR3 protein is CAWSVTGQGNSPLHF. The CDR3 region has the DNA TGTGCCTGGAGTGTAACGGGACAGGGAAATTCACCCCTCCACTTT.

The rearrangement uses TRBV5-1 and TRBJ1-1; 9 bases are a match to TRBD1. From germline, CDR1 is SGHRS and CDR2 YFSETQ. This CDR3 contains 16 residues. Unmatched junction bases numbered 8, after V lost 0 bases and J lost 5 bases. CDR3 in DNA: TGCGCCAGCAGCTTGGGGTCGGGACAGGGAAGGACTGAAGCTTTCTTT. This translates into CASSLGSGQGRTEAFF.

The chain uses TRBV28 and TRBJ2-1, with 8 bases lining up with TRBD2. Per germline, CDR1 MDHEN and CDR2 SYDVKM. V lost 6 bases to trimming and J lost 0 bases; unmatched junction nucleotides: 7. The CDR3 is made up of 16 amino acids. The CDR3 protein is CASRSIAGSSYNEQFF. The CDR3 nucleotides read TGTGCCAGCAGGTCAATAGCGGGAAGCTCCTACAATGAGCAGTTCTTC. Drawing the rest from reference TRBV28 and TRBJ2-1, the complete variable domain is DVKVTQSSRYLVKRTGEKVFLECVQDMDHENMFWYRQDPGLGLRLIYFSYDVKMKEKGDIPEGYSVSREKKERFSLILESASTNQTSMYLCASRSIAGSSYNEQFFGPGTRLTVL.

This clone was seen many times. Here the CDR3 reads CASSGGTGEGHQETQYF. Here the CDR3 DNA reads TGTGCCAGCAGTGGGGGTACGGGGGAGGGGCACCAAGAGACCCAGTACTTC. The chain joins TRBV2 to TRBJ2-5, with 7 bases aligning to TRBD2. This CDR3 is built from 17 residues. Germline CDR1 reads SNHLY; CDR2 reads FYNNEI. Germline trimming cut 4 bases from V and 0 bases from J; bases unmatched to any gene: 11.

The chain employs TRBV6-1 and TRBJ2-2; possible D gene TRBD1, 6 bases. V lost 6 bases and J 2 bases, leaving 10 bases between the germline ends. The CDR3 sequence is 14 residues long. The germline V gene encodes CDR1 MNHNS and CDR2 SASEGT. CDR3: CASRTGGNTGELFF. The DNA for the CDR3 is TGTGCCAGCAGGACTGGGGGCAACACCGGGGAGCTGTTTTTT.

The rearrangement links TRBV5-5 to TRBJ1-5; D remains unclear. The ends were cut back, 4 bases at V and 6 bases at J, with 14 bases in the middle. The CDR3 contains 14 residues. Germline V gene sequence: CDR1 SGHKS, CDR2 YYEKEE (reference sequence). CDR3 in DNA: TGTGCCAGCAGCCAAACTGCGGGGTCTCAGCCCCAGCATTTT. It is translated as CASSQTAGSQPQHF.